The entry that follows covers one T cell receptor (beta chain) sequence. Antigen specificity is unknown. Germline CDR1 DFQATT, CDR2 SNEGSKA (reference sequence). This CDR3 is built from 17 residues. V lost 0 bases and J lost 6; bases outside the gene matches: 11. A J-beta primer mix and a sample-barcoded 5' primer were used in a second PCR of roughly 6 to 11 cycles. Per-sample output comprised a minimum of 2.5 million paired-end reads containing CDR3. A single record per CDR3 protein comes from TCRdb applying MiXCR to the 5' RACE reads. This table has around 580,000 distinct CDR3 sequences, roughly 48% appearing once. The sample is drawn from a study of blood T cells in healthy people across ages. General study points: Estimated diversity across one million T cells was deemed an underestimate. Diversity of TCR beta per million T cells declined in a roughly linear way with age. Whereas aged donors had fewer naive CD4+ cells, long-lived donors had more of them and higher diversity.

The clonotype was recovered from a man older than 75 in good health. The gene calls are TRBV20-1 and TRBJ1-1; the match to TRBD1 covers 12 bases. The sample was blood. CDR3 sequence: CSARESGTGGRSAEAFF. In nucleotides, the CDR3 is TGCAGTGCTAGAGAATCCGGGACAGGGGGCAGGTCCGCTGAAGCTTTCTTT.